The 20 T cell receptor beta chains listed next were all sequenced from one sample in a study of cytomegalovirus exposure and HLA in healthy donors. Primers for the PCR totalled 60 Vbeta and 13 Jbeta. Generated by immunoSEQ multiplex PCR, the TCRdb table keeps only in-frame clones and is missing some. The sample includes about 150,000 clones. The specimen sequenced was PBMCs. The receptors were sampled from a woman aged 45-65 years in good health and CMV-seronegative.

CDR3 region: CASRRQGDSESYEQYF. For the CDR3, the DNA is TGTGCCAGCCGTAGACAGGGTGATTCGGAGTCCTACGAGCAGTACTTC. The V call is TRBV10-3, the J call TRBJ2-7; 7 bases fit TRBD1. Germline assignment: CDR1 ENHRY and CDR2 SYGVKD. Trimming at V came to 10 bases and at J to 1 base, leaving 16 bases not matched to a gene. This CDR3 contains 16 residues.

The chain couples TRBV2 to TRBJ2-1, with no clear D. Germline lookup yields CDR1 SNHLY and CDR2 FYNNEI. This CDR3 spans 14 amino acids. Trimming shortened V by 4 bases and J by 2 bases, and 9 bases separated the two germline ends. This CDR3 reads CASSVGSTYNEQFF. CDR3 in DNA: TGTGCCAGCAGTGTCGGTAGTACCTACAATGAGCAGTTCTTC.

In DNA, the CDR3 is TGTGCCAGCAGTTACTCTACGCAGGGGGCGGGAAAACTGTTTTTT. It translates to CASSYSTQGAGKLFF. The chain carries TRBV6-5 and TRBJ1-4, with 8 bases identical to TRBD1. From germline, CDR1 is MNHEY and CDR2 SVGAGI. The CDR3 extends over 15 amino acids. With 0 bases clipped from V and 10 bases from J, the junction kept 7 bases outside the gene matches.

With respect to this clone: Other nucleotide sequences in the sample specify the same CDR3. This CDR3 is CASSRGTDYEQYF. Here the CDR3 DNA reads TGTGCCAGCAGCCGCGGGACTGACTACGAGCAGTACTTC. The gene calls are TRBV7-9 and TRBJ2-7; tentatively, D is TRBD2 (6 bases). V was pared by 5 bases and J by 3 bases, with 11 bases between. The V gene's germline CDR1 is SEHNR and CDR2 FQNEAQ (reference sequence). The CDR3 totals 13 residues.

The CDR3, as DNA: TGTGCCAGCAGTTACTCGGCCAGCGGGGGGGGGATTCAGTACTTC. Translated, it gives CASSYSASGGGIQYF. The V and J genes are TRBV6-5 and TRBJ2-4, with TRBD2 identical over 10 bases. The germline V gene encodes CDR1 MNHEY and CDR2 SVGAGI. J was trimmed by 10 bases and V by 0 bases; bases with no gene match: 6. The CDR3 has 15 residues.

The CDR3 loop reads CASSLWAGGNTEAFF. CDR3 bases: TGTGCCAGCAGTTTATGGGCAGGGGGGAACACTGAAGCTTTCTTT. V and J are TRBV28 and TRBJ1-1; 7 bases are a match to TRBD1. CDR1 is MDHEN and CDR2 is SYDVKM in the germline V gene. CDR3 length: 15 residues. With V trimmed by 0 bases and J by 1 base, 2 bases remained unmatched.

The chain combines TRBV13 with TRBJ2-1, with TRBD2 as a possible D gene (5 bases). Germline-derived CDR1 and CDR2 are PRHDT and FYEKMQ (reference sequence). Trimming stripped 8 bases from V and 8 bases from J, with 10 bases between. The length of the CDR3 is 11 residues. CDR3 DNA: TGTGCCAGCGGGGAGCGGCATGAGCAGTTCTTC. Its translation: CASGERHEQFF.

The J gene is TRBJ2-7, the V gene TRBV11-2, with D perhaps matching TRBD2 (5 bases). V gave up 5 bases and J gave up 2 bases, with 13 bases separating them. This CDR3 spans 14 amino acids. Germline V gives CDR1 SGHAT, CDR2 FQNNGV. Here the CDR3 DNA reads TGTGCCAGCAGCCTAAGGACTGCCGCCTACGAGCAGTACTTC. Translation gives CASSLRTAAYEQYF.

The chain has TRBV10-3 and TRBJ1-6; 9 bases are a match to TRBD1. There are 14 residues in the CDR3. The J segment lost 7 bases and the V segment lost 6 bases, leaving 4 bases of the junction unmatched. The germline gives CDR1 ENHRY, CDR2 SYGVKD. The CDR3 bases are TGTGCCATCAGGGACAGGGGAGGAAATTCACCCCTCCACTTT. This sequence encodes CAIRDRGGNSPLHF.

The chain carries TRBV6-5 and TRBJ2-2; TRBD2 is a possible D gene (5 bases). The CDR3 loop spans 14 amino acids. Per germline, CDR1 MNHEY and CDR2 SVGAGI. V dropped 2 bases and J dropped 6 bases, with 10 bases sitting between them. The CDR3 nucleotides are TGTGCCAGCAGTTACAAGAGGGTAGCCGGGGAGCTGTTTTTT. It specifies CASSYKRVAGELFF.

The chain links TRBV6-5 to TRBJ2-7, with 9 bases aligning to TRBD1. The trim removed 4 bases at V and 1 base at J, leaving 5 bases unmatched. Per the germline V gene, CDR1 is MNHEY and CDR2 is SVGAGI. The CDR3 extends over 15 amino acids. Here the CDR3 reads CASSFGQGSSYEQYF. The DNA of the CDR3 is TGTGCCAGCAGTTTTGGACAGGGGTCTTCCTACGAGCAGTACTTC.

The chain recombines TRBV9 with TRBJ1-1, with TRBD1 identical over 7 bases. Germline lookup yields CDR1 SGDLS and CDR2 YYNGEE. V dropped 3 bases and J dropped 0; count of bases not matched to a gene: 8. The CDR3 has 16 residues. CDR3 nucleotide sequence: TGTGCCAGCAGCGCCAGACAGGGTATGATGAACACTGAAGCTTTCTTT. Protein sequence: CASSARQGMMNTEAFF.

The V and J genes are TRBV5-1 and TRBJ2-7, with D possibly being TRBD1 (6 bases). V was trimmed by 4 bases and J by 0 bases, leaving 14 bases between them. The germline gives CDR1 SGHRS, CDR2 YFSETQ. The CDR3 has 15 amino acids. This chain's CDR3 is CASSPGQSFSYEQYF. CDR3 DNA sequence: TGCGCCAGCAGCCCTGGACAGTCCTTCTCCTACGAGCAGTACTTC.

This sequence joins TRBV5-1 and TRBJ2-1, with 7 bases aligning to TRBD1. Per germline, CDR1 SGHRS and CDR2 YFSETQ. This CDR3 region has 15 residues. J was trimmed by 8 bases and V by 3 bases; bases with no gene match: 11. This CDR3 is CASSSGQPGPDEQFF. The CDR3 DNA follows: TGCGCCAGCAGCTCGGGACAGCCAGGGCCGGATGAGCAGTTCTTC. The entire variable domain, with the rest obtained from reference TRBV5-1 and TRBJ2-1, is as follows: KAGVTQTPRYLIKTRGQQVTLSCSPISGHRSVSWYQQTPGQGLQFLFEYFSETQRNKGNFPGRFSGRQFSNSRSEMNVSTLELGDSALYLCASSSGQPGPDEQFFGPGTRLTVL.

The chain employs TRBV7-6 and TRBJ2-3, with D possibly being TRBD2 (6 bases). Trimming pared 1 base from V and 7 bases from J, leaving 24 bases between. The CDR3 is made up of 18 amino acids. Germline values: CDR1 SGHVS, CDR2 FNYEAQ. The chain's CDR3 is CASSLGGEGDGARYTQYF. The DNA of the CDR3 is TGTGCCAGCAGCTTAGGGGGGGAAGGGGACGGTGCCAGGTATACGCAGTATTTT. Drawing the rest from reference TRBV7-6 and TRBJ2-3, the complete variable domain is GAGVSQSPRYKVTKRGQDVALRCDPISGHVSLYWYRQALGQGPEFLTYFNYEAQQDKSGLPNDRFSAERPEGSISTLTIQRTEQRDSAMYRCASSLGGEGDGARYTQYFGPGTRLTVL.

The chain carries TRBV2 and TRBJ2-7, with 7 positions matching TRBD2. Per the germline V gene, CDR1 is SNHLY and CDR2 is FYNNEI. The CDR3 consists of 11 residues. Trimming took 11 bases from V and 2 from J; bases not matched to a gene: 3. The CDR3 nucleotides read TGTGCCTCACGGGGGGCCTACGAGCAGTACTTC. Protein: CASRGAYEQYF.

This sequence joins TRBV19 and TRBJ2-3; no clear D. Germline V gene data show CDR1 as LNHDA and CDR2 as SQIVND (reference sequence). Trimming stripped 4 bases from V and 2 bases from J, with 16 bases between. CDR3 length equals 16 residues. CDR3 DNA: TGTGCCAGTAGTACCGAACCGACTGGGTACACAGATACGCAGTATTTT. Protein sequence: CASSTEPTGYTDTQYF.

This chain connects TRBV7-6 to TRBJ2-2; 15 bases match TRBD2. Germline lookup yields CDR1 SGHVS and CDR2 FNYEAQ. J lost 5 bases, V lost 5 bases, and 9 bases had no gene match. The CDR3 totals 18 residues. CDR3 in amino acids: CASSARTSGGAVTGELFF. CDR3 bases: TGTGCCAGCAGCGCAAGGACTAGCGGGGGGGCCGTTACCGGGGAGCTGTTTTTT.

CDR3 coding DNA: TGTGCCAGCAGCGTAGGCCCCCAGGGGACGACCGACCAAGAGACCCAGTACTTC. This translates into CASSVGPQGTTDQETQYF. The chain links TRBV9 to TRBJ2-5; weak D call: TRBD1 (6 bases). Trimming removed 0 bases at V and 0 bases at J, with 18 bases between. The CDR3 runs 18 residues. Germline V gene sequence: CDR1 SGDLS, CDR2 YYNGEE. Complete variable domain (other parts from reference TRBV9 and TRBJ2-5): DSGVTQTPKHLITATGQRVTLRCSPRSGDLSVYWYQQSLDQGLQFLIQYYNGEERAKGNILERFSAQQFPDLHSELNLSSLELGDSALYFCASSVGPQGTTDQETQYFGPGTRLLVL.

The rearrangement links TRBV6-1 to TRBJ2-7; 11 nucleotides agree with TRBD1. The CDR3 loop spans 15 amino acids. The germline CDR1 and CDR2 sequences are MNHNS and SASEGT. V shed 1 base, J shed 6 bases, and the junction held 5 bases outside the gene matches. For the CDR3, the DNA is TGTGCCAGCAGTGAAGAGGGACAGGGGGTCCGCGAGCAGTACTTC. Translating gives CASSEEGQGVREQYF.